The entry that follows covers one T cell receptor beta chain sequence. Its antigen is as yet unknown. PCR used 60 Vbeta primers and 13 Jbeta primers. Here immunoSEQ multiplex PCR was the method, and the copy in TCRdb shows in-frame clones only, minus some. The sample holds roughly 81,000 clones, 79% seen once. This sample was included in a study of cytomegalovirus exposure and HLA in healthy donors. This CDR3 is built from 13 residues. V lost 3 bases to trimming and J lost 3 bases, with 8 bases between them. CDR1 SNHLY and CDR2 FYNNEI come from the germline V gene. Study-wide findings and caveats: Among donors in an Asian-associated ancestry cluster, a later analysis reportedly found fewer N-insertions than the roughly 680-donor mean. Presence/absence analyses rested on an assumption that sequencing depth was roughly uniform across donors. Another analysis was done later, and it associated 16,951 TCR beta sequences with HLA alleles at 0.05 false discovery rate.

What was sequenced was PBMCs. This chain links TRBV2 with TRBJ1-1, with unresolved D. This TCR was sampled from a man aged 25-45 years in good health and CMV-seronegative. The CDR3 here is CASSDYRHTEAFF. The CDR3 nucleotides read TGTGCCAGCAGTGACTACAGACACACTGAAGCTTTCTTT.